The entry that follows covers one T cell receptor beta chain sequence. Its antigen is as yet unknown. The sample comes from a study of vaccination and CD4 T cells after COVID-19. CD4+ T cells that had been cultured provided DNA sequenced with the Oncomine TCR Beta short-read assay. In TCRdb, the PCR reads were re-called with MiXCR into one record per CDR3 protein. The sample lists about 21,000 distinct CDR3 sequences, around half occurring once. Trimming cost V 8 bases and J 0 bases; bases outside gene matches: 5. Per the germline V gene, CDR1 is WSHSY and CDR2 is SAAADI. This CDR3 is 15 amino acids long. Stated treatment: roughly 10-day PBMC culture with coronavirus spike peptide pools or control peptides (ViraFEST assay).

The rearrangement uses TRBV10-2 and TRBJ1-1; TRBD1 matches at 11 bases. Sequencing was carried out using CD4+ T cells from blood, cultured in vitro. The clonotype comes from a human donor who had recovered from COVID-19. The CDR3 loop reads CASRDRGWLNTEAFF. The CDR3 nucleotides are TGCGCCAGCCGGGACAGGGGGTGGTTGAACACTGAAGCTTTCTTT.